A selection of T cell receptor beta chains follows, all from one sample in a study of blood T cell repertoires in COVID-19. Some clones are missing from TCRdb's copy, which holds only in-frame ones; the method was immunoSEQ multiplex PCR. The sample carries about 140,000 clones, about 84% recorded once. Material: PBMCs or T cells enriched from blood (not recorded which). Receptors originate from a young woman who had been exposed to COVID-19. Both conserved end residues are trimmed from each CDR3.

CDR3 protein: ATSRVGSVNNEQF
J gene: TRBJ2-1
V gene: TRBV15

CDR3 protein: ASSPGLAGAQETQY
J gene: TRBJ2-5
V gene: TRBV7-9

CDR3 protein: ATSDPEQGKYGYI
J gene: TRBJ1-2
V gene: TRBV15

CDR3 protein: ASRNRLAGAGELF
J gene: TRBJ2-2
V gene: TRBV19

CDR3 protein: AISERTASGNTIY
J gene: TRBJ1-3
V gene: TRBV10-3

CDR3 protein: ASNRDINQPQH
J gene: TRBJ1-5
V gene: TRBV12-3/TRBV12-4

CDR3 protein: ASSATSGGNQPQH
J gene: TRBJ1-5
V gene: TRBV6-4

CDR3 protein: ASTPRGPEYNEQF
J gene: TRBJ2-1
V gene: TRBV27

CDR3 protein: AISDGGSGNTIY
J gene: TRBJ1-3
V gene: TRBV10-3

CDR3 protein: ASSSGETQY
J gene: TRBJ2-5
V gene: TRBV19

CDR3 protein: ASRTTSGGSYEQY
J gene: TRBJ2-7
V gene: TRBV7-2

CDR3 protein: ASSLPGLAAYEQY
J gene: TRBJ2-7
V gene: TRBV7-9

CDR3 protein: ASSLARAEPYNEQF
J gene: TRBJ2-1
V gene: TRBV5-1

CDR3 protein: ASIAGRSTGELF
J gene: TRBJ2-2
V gene: TRBV19

CDR3 protein: ASSNPGQDYEQY
J gene: TRBJ2-7
V gene: TRBV6-5

CDR3 protein: AWSPQSQQF
J gene: TRBJ2-1
V gene: TRBV30

CDR3 protein: ASSALGLAGVRQETQY
J gene: TRBJ2-5
V gene: TRBV5-6

CDR3 protein: ASTLPQH
J gene: TRBJ1-5
V gene: TRBV27

CDR3 protein: ASSLSGESIHNEQF
J gene: TRBJ2-1
V gene: TRBV28

CDR3 protein: ASSSDGVDTEAF
J gene: TRBJ1-1
V gene: TRBV5-1

CDR3 protein: ATGTDSYEQY
J gene: TRBJ2-7
V gene: TRBV10-3

CDR3 protein: ASTHSGTSGRLGIAGELF
J gene: TRBJ2-2
V gene: TRBV3-1/TRBV3-2

CDR3 protein: ASSFGQGGTGANVLT
J gene: TRBJ2-6
V gene: TRBV23-1

CDR3 protein: ANVAGGNNEQF
J gene: TRBJ2-1
V gene: TRBV7-9

CDR3 protein: ASSSFGTGVFGYT
J gene: TRBJ1-2
V gene: TRBV28

CDR3 protein: ATASGILGELF
J gene: TRBJ2-2
V gene: TRBV27

CDR3 protein: ASSRRPGQGIGQETQY
J gene: TRBJ2-5
V gene: TRBV18

CDR3 protein: ASSSSRTGDWGLTQY
J gene: TRBJ2-3
V gene: TRBV7-9

CDR3 protein: ASSSLGRESDEQY
J gene: TRBJ2-7
V gene: TRBV7-2